This TCR beta chain was sequenced in a study of beta chain features in type 1 diabetes. There are a few counts of this clone. Its antigen is not identified. Looked up from germline, CDR1 is SNHLY and CDR2 is FYNNEI. CDR3 size: 11 residues. The ends were cut back, 4 bases at V and 6 bases at J, with 7 bases in the middle. What was sequenced were expressed TCRB transcripts, since all of the isolated RNA had been reverse transcribed. Reads from naive, central memory and regulatory T cell samples averaged around 3.7 million. The table came from immunoSEQ multiplex PCR; TCRdb's copy has only in-frame clones and leaves some out. The sample lists a few hundred thousand clones, around 15% occurring once. Overall study findings and caveats: Researchers report that Type 1 diabetes patients had moderately but significantly shorter TCRB CDR3s across all four CD4+ subsets.

The chain joins TRBV2 to TRBJ2-7; D remains ambiguous. Material: naive CD4+ T cells from blood. The receptor comes from a man aged 25-40 years with type 1 diabetes. The CDR3 bases are TGTGCCAGCAGTGCGCGTTCCGAGCAGTACTTC. It specifies CASSARSEQYF.